These 18 T cell receptor beta chains share one sample of origin, sequenced in a study of T cells after yellow fever vaccination. TCRdb redid the calling of the 5' RACE reads with MiXCR, one entry per CDR3 protein. The sample has about 260,000 distinct CDR3 sequences; roughly 3.5% are singletons. Here the sequenced sample was PBMCs, taken 15 days after the yellow fever booster vaccination. The source of these receptors is a young man who received the YFV17D yellow fever vaccine.

This clonotype showed up many times. The chain carries TRBV20-1 and TRBJ2-6; D is uncertain. From germline, CDR1 is DFQATT and CDR2 SNEGSKA (reference sequence). This CDR3 has 15 amino acids. The germline V and J ends were trimmed by 0 bases and 1 base, with 7 bases remaining between them. CDR3 loop: CSARDTKSGANVLTF. The DNA for the CDR3 is TGCAGTGCTAGAGATACTAAGTCTGGGGCCAACGTCCTGACTTTC.

This clonotype was observed at least ten times. V gene TRBV7-9 combines with J gene TRBJ2-5; 11 nucleotides align to TRBD2. Germline V gene sequence: CDR1 SEHNR, CDR2 FQNEAQ (reference sequence). V lost 5 bases, J lost 5 bases, and 10 bases stayed unmatched. The CDR3 length is 16 residues. The CDR3 sequence: CASSSSGGAGGETQYF. The CDR3 coding sequence is TGTGCCAGCAGCAGTAGCGGGGGGGCCGGCGGGGAGACCCAGTACTTC. Looking up the rest from reference TRBV7-9 and TRBJ2-5 gives the full variable domain: DTGVSQNPRHKITKRGQNVTFRCDPISEHNRLYWYRQTLGQGPEFLTYFQNEAQLEKSRLLSDRFSAERPKGSFSTLEIQRTEQGDSAMYLCASSSSGGAGGETQYFGPGTRLLVL.

This clonotype was seen ten or more times. The chain joins TRBV4-1 to TRBJ1-1; 10 positions match TRBD1. The germline V gene has CDR1 MGHRA and CDR2 YSYEKL. This CDR3 contains 15 residues. The trim removed 1 base at V and 4 bases at J, leaving 3 bases unmatched. CDR3 protein: CASSQGQGAPTEAFF. The CDR3 nucleotides are TGCGCCAGCAGCCAAGGACAGGGGGCACCCACTGAAGCTTTCTTT.

This clonotype was observed many times. This rearrangement joins TRBV4-1 to TRBJ1-5, with 8 bases lining up with TRBD1. Looked up from germline, CDR1 is MGHRA and CDR2 is YSYEKL. The CDR3 spans 18 residues. V dropped 1 base and J dropped 4; count of bases not matched to a gene: 12. In DNA, the CDR3 is TGCGCCAGCAGCCAAGGGAGGGCCCGGACAGGGCATAATCAGCCCCAGCATTTT. Residues: CASSQGRARTGHNQPQHF.

This clonotype was found a few times. The chain links TRBV5-6 to TRBJ2-2, with D possibly matching TRBD2 (5 bases). Germline V gene sequence: CDR1 SGHDT, CDR2 YYEEEE. Between the trimmed V and J ends, which lost 4 bases and 4 bases, there was a span of 14 bases. CDR3 length equals 15 residues. CDR3: CASSLETEGTGELFF. In nucleotides, the CDR3 is TGTGCCAGCAGCCTGGAGACCGAGGGCACCGGGGAGCTGTTTTTT.

This clonotype was picked up many times. The genes are TRBV12-3 or TRBV12-4 and TRBJ2-2, with D tentatively TRBD2 (6 bases). Trimming stripped 7 bases from V and 4 bases from J, with 10 bases between. The CDR3 length is 13 residues. CDR3 bases: TGTGCCAGCACCCCGGAGGGCACCGGGGAGCTGTTTTTT. Its translation is CASTPEGTGELFF.

This clonotype has a count of ten or more. The CDR3 DNA follows: TGTGCCTCCTGGTCGGGAAGCAATCAGCCCCAGCATTTT. Its protein product is CASWSGSNQPQHF. The chain carries TRBV6-2 or TRBV6-3 and TRBJ1-5; no clear D gene. Trimming removed 11 bases at V and 1 base at J, with 12 bases between. The CDR3 has 13 amino acids. From germline, CDR1 is MNHEY and CDR2 SVGEGT.

In this sample, this clonotype turned up many times. The chain recombines TRBV4-3 with TRBJ1-3; D ambiguous. The V end was cut by 0 bases, the J end by 2 bases, with 8 bases between. The CDR3 has 15 residues. The germline V gene has CDR1 LGHNA and CDR2 YSLEER. The CDR3 sequence: CASSQDIQPGNTIYF. Written as DNA, the CDR3 is TGCGCCAGCAGCCAAGATATACAACCTGGAAACACCATATATTTT.

In this sample, this clonotype turned up many times. The gene calls are TRBV29-1 and TRBJ1-1; maybe TRBD1 (6 bases). The V gene lost 4 bases and the J gene lost 5 bases, with 14 bases spanning the gap. Germline assignment: CDR1 SQVTM and CDR2 ANQGSEA. This CDR3 spans 13 amino acids. In nucleotides, the CDR3 is TGCAGCGTTGGGGGAGGAGGGGGGACTGAAGCTTTCTTT. Residues: CSVGGGGGTEAFF.

This clonotype appeared a few times. This sequence joins TRBV12-3 or TRBV12-4 and TRBJ2-3; TRBD2 matches at 9 bases. J was trimmed by 1 base and V by 5 bases; bases with no gene match: 13. CDR3 length equals 18 residues. CDR3 sequence (DNA): TGTGCCAGCAGTGGAAGCGGGGGGACTCCTTTTGGCACAGATACGCAGTATTTT. Translated, it gives CASSGSGGTPFGTDTQYF.

In its sample, this clonotype was seen many times. The chain recombines TRBV7-2 with TRBJ2-3; a possible D gene is TRBD2 (6 bases). Germline-derived CDR1 and CDR2 are SGHTA and FQGNSA. V lost 1 base, J lost 6 bases, and 17 bases lay in between. The CDR3 length is 16 residues. CDR3 nucleotides: TGTGCCAGCAGCTTAGACCCCCTAGCGTGGGAGGATACGCAGTATTTT. Translating it yields CASSLDPLAWEDTQYF.

The CDR3 DNA follows: TGTGCCAGCAGCCTATCCGGGACAGGGACCTCTCGCTATGGCTACACCTTC. This sequence encodes CASSLSGTGTSRYGYTF. The chain joins TRBV7-2 to TRBJ1-2, with TRBD1 matching 9 bases. CDR1 and CDR2 (germline): SGHTA, FQGNSA. The CDR3 sequence is 17 residues long. After removal of 5 bases from V and 4 bases from J, the junction contained 14 bases not matched to a gene.

The table lists this clonotype with many counts. The V call is TRBV5-5, the J call TRBJ1-1; 7 bases fit TRBD1. The V and J ends lost 5 bases and 6 bases, in that order; junction bases with no gene match: 4. Looked up from germline, CDR1 is SGHKS and CDR2 is YYEKEE (reference sequence). This CDR3 region has 12 residues. The CDR3 region is CASSQGVAEAFF. DNA for the CDR3: TGTGCCAGCAGTCAGGGGGTCGCTGAAGCTTTCTTT.

This clonotype was seen at least ten times. The chain uses TRBV6-5 and TRBJ1-2, with no clear D. Germline CDR1 is MNHEY and CDR2 is SVGAGI. The CDR3 has 14 amino acids. V was shortened by 2 bases and J by 2 bases, with 9 bases between the two germline ends. CDR3 protein: CASSYDYRNYGYTF. CDR3 sequence (DNA): TGTGCCAGCAGTTACGACTACAGAAACTATGGCTACACCTTC.

V gene TRBV5-6 combines with J gene TRBJ2-3; TRBD1 is a possible D gene (6 bases). The V end was cut by 0 bases, the J end by 6 bases, with 14 bases between. The CDR3 consists of 15 residues. Germline V CDR1 and CDR2: SGHDT, YYEEEE. In DNA form, the CDR3 reads TGTGCCAGCAGCTTGGTGGGGGCGCACGGGGATACGCAGTATTTT. It encodes CASSLVGAHGDTQYF. Combining the CDR3 with reference TRBV5-6 and TRBJ2-3 gives the whole variable domain DAGVTQSPTHLIKTRGQQVTLRCSPKSGHDTVSWYQQALGQGPQFIFQYYEEEERQRGNFPDRFSGHQFPNYSSELNVNALLLGDSALYLCASSLVGAHGDTQYFGPGTRLTVL.

As concerns this clonotype: The junction does not match germline at one end; this may be a read error. The J gene is TRBJ2-7, the V gene TRBV12-3 or TRBV12-4; no reliable D call. The CDR3 runs to 11 residues. The DNA of the CDR3 is TGTGCCAGCTGTTTGTTGGCCGAGCAGTACTTC. It is translated as CASCLLAEQYF.

Ten or more counts support this clonotype. The genes are TRBV7-9 and TRBJ1-1; D is unclear. Per the germline V gene, CDR1 is SEHNR and CDR2 is FQNEAQ (reference sequence). The CDR3 consists of 12 residues. V was shortened by 4 bases and J by 5 bases, with 8 bases between the two germline ends. CDR3 DNA: TGTGCCAGCAGCTCCGGCCAAACTGAAGCTTTCTTT. Protein sequence: CASSSGQTEAFF.

In its sample, this clonotype was seen many times. The chain is built from TRBV7-9 and TRBJ2-1, with D possibly TRBD2 on 6 matching bases. The CDR3 totals 16 residues. Germline CDR1 reads SEHNR; CDR2 reads FQNEAQ (reference sequence). The V gene lost 5 bases and the J gene lost 1 base, with 15 bases spanning the gap. Here the CDR3 reads CASSGEEGSSYNEQFF. The CDR3 DNA is TGTGCCAGCAGCGGAGAGGAGGGATCTTCCTACAATGAGCAGTTCTTC.